This note documents a single T cell receptor (beta chain) sequence. The germline gives CDR1 MDHEN, CDR2 SYDVKM. The CDR3 spans 13 residues. The germline V and J ends were trimmed by 5 bases and 4 bases, with 12 bases remaining between them. Primed by a sample-barcoded 5' primer and a J-beta primer mix, a second PCR proceeded for about 6 to 12 cycles. From the 5' RACE reads, TCRdb called clonotypes with MiXCR, one entry per CDR3 protein. Here the sample spans some 760,000 distinct CDR3 sequences, roughly 25% being singletons. The data stem from a study of blood T cells in healthy people across ages. Drawn from each donor were 8.5 to 10 milliliters of peripheral blood. Every sample gave at least 5.5 micrograms of total RNA when it was extracted. The same sample was also used in a study of T cells of mothers and their children. As that report states: Three healthy Caucasian mothers served as donors, and their six children did as well.

This chain uses TRBV28 with TRBJ2-7; no firm D call. What was sequenced was blood. The receptor's source is a boy younger than 18 in good health. CDR3 DNA: TGTGCCAGCAGTCTCCTTCGGATGTACGAGCAGTACTTC. It codes for CASSLLRMYEQYF.